A selection of T cell receptor beta chains follows, all from one sample in a study of T cell changes during pregnancy in multiple sclerosis. Profiled with immunoSEQ multiplex PCR; TCRdb holds only in-frame clones, not every one. The table includes around 70,000 clones, roughly 92% detected once. The source material was peripheral blood, sampled after pregnancy. These receptors were taken from a female donor in good health, enrolled as a control in a pregnancy study. CDR3s include the opening cysteine and the closing phenylalanine or tryptophan. The order of the fields is J gene, D gene, clone size, V gene, CDR3 DNA, CDR3 protein. A D gene is named only where the DNA matches it firmly. The size field is filled for only some rows; it gives once, few, many or a size class.

>TRBJ1-1|.|.|TRBV27
TGTGCCAGCAGTTTATCGGGGCAGGGATGGTACACTGAAGCTTTCTTT
CASSLSGQGWYTEAFF
>TRBJ2-1|.|.|TRBV9
TGTGCCAGCAGCGCAAAGGGGGAATTCTCCTACAATGAGCAGTTCTTC
CASSAKGEFSYNEQFF
>TRBJ1-1|.|.|TRBV5-1
TGCGCCAGCAGCTTGGGGACAGTTGCTGAAGCTTTCTTT
CASSLGTVAEAFF
>TRBJ2-1|TRBD2|once|TRBV28
TGTGCCAGCAGTTCCGGACTAGCGGGGACCAGAAACAATGAGCAGTTCTTC
CASSSGLAGTRNNEQFF
>TRBJ2-3|TRBD2|.|TRBV29-1
TGCAGCGTTGGAGGTAGCGGGGAGGGACGATGGGATACGCAGTATTTT
CSVGGSGEGRWDTQYF
>TRBJ2-7|.|.|TRBV4-1
TGCGCCAGCAGCCAAGAGGCGGGACAGCTAGGCTACGAGCAGTACTTC
CASSQEAGQLGYEQYF
>TRBJ2-7|TRBD2|.|TRBV5-1
TGCGCCAGCAGCTGGACTAGCGGGGCTGGCTACGAGCAGTACTTC
CASSWTSGAGYEQYF
>TRBJ2-1|.|.|TRBV28
TGTGCCAGCAGTTTGGGCCCAACAGGCTACAATGAGCAGTTCTTC
CASSLGPTGYNEQFF
>TRBJ2-7|.|.|TRBV28
TGTGCCAGCAGTTTAAGAGGGTACGAGCAGTACTTC
CASSLRGYEQYF
>TRBJ1-1|TRBD1|.|TRBV5-1
TGCGCCAGCAGCTACCTCTACAGGGGAGACACTGAAGCTTTCTTT
CASSYLYRGDTEAFF
>TRBJ2-7|.|.|TRBV7-2
TGTGCCAGCAGCTTCGTGACAGCCTGGGAGCAGTACTTC
CASSFVTAWEQYF
>TRBJ2-5|.|.|TRBV29-1
TGCAGCGTTGCGGGCAGGGCGAAAGAGACCCAGTACTTC
CSVAGRAKETQYF
>TRBJ2-3|.|.|TRBV29-1
TGCAGCGTTCGAGAGGCAGGGGGGACAGATACGCAGTATTTT
CSVREAGGTDTQYF
>TRBJ2-3|TRBD2|.|TRBV28
TGTGCCAGCAGTTGGGGTAGCGGGATGATTCACACAGATACGCAGTATTTT
CASSWGSGMIHTDTQYF
>TRBJ2-3|.|.|TRBV27
TGTGCCAGCAGGGTAGCGGTCACAGATACGCAGTATTTT
CASRVAVTDTQYF
>TRBJ1-4|.|.|TRBV15
TGTGCCACCAGCTACCACAGGGATCCAACTAATGAAAAACTGTTTTTT
CATSYHRDPTNEKLFF
>TRBJ1-5|.|.|TRBV2
TGTGCCAGCAGACTAGGGTTAAGTCAGCCCCAGCATTTT
CASRLGLSQPQHF